Shown below are 15 T cell receptor beta chains from a single sample sequenced in a study of T cell changes during pregnancy in multiple sclerosis. Measured with immunoSEQ multiplex PCR; TCRdb has only the in-frame clones, and not every one. This table has about 120,000 clones, 80% to 95% appearing once. The specimen was peripheral blood, collected before pregnancy. The receptors here all came from a female donor with multiple sclerosis, enrolled in a pregnancy study.

The chain links TRBV9 to TRBJ2-1; TRBD2 matches at 10 bases. Germline CDR1 is SGDLS and CDR2 is YYNGEE. The CDR3 length is 18 residues. Trimming took 0 bases from V and 2 from J; bases not matched to a gene: 8. CDR3 residues: CASSVGTSGSTAYNEQFF. CDR3 sequence (DNA): TGTGCCAGCAGCGTAGGGACTAGCGGTTCCACGGCCTACAATGAGCAGTTCTTC.

The chain couples TRBV5-1 to TRBJ2-1, with D maybe TRBD2 (6 bases). Germline lookup yields CDR1 SGHRS and CDR2 YFSETQ. V was trimmed by 4 bases and J by 4 bases, leaving 12 bases between them. This CDR3 has 14 residues. CDR3 sequence reads: CASSHGTYYNEQFF. The DNA for the CDR3 is TGCGCCAGCAGCCACGGGACTTATTACAATGAGCAGTTCTTC.

The chain recombines TRBV27 with TRBJ2-7, with D possibly being TRBD1 (5 bases). This CDR3 is built from 14 residues. Trimming left V 4 bases short and J 3 bases short, with 13 bases between. Germline V CDR1 and CDR2: MNHEY, SMNVEV (reference sequence). The CDR3 region is CASSSAGKSYEQYF. CDR3 DNA sequence: TGTGCCAGCAGTTCAGCAGGGAAAAGCTACGAGCAGTACTTC.

The chain couples TRBV27 to TRBJ2-1, with TRBD1 matching 7 bases. V trimming: 6 bases; J trimming: 6 bases; junction bases outside the gene matches: 14. The CDR3 is 16 amino acids. Germline assignment: CDR1 MNHEY and CDR2 SMNVEV (reference sequence). The CDR3 reads CASRGWGQGVSNEQFF. CDR3 sequence (DNA): TGTGCCAGCAGGGGTTGGGGGCAGGGGGTCTCCAATGAGCAGTTCTTC.

J is TRBJ1-5 and V is TRBV7-2; unclear D gene. V was clipped by 0 bases and J by 7 bases, with 7 bases between them. The CDR3 is 13 residues long. CDR1 SGHTA and CDR2 FQGNSA come from the germline V gene. The CDR3 region is CASSLAHGQPQHF. Written as DNA, the CDR3 is TGTGCCAGCAGCTTAGCGCACGGGCAGCCCCAGCATTTT. Full variable domain (remainder filled in from reference TRBV7-2 and TRBJ1-5): GAGVSQSPSNKVTEKGKDVELRCDPISGHTALYWYRQSLGQGLEFLIYFQGNSAPDKSGLPSDRFSAERTGGSVSTLTIQRTQQEDSAVYLCASSLAHGQPQHFGDGTRLSIL.

The chain has TRBV11-3 and TRBJ1-1, with TRBD1 identical over 7 bases. V lost 1 base to trimming and J lost 10 bases; unmatched junction nucleotides: 6. Germline-derived CDR1 and CDR2 are SGHNT and YENEEA. The CDR3 extends over 13 amino acids. CDR3 loop: CASSLGPGQRAFF. The CDR3 DNA sequence: TGTGCCAGCAGCTTAGGGCCGGGACAGAGAGCTTTCTTT.

This rearrangement joins TRBV2 to TRBJ1-2, with 7 bases identical to TRBD1. Trimming took 3 bases from V and 4 from J; bases not matched to a gene: 5. This CDR3 comprises 14 residues. In germline, CDR1 is SNHLY, CDR2 FYNNEI. DNA of the CDR3: TGTGCCAGCAGTGAGGGGGGACAGTCCTATGGCTACACCTTC. This sequence encodes CASSEGGQSYGYTF.

The chain recombines TRBV5-1 with TRBJ2-7; 9 bases are shared with TRBD1. V lost 4 bases to trimming and J lost 3 bases; unmatched junction nucleotides: 5. Germline CDR1 reads SGHRS; CDR2 reads YFSETQ. The length of the CDR3 is 14 residues. The CDR3 spells CASSVTGGNYEQYF. CDR3 bases: TGCGCCAGCAGCGTGACAGGGGGAAACTACGAGCAGTACTTC.

This chain connects TRBV15 to TRBJ2-2; no definite D call. CDR1 LNHNV and CDR2 YYDKDF come from the germline V gene (reference sequence). Trimming stripped 1 base from V and 1 base from J, with 4 bases between. CDR3 size: 14 residues. The CDR3 coding sequence is TGTGCCACCAGCAGAGGAGGGAACACCGGGGAGCTGTTTTTT. Translation: CATSRGGNTGELFF.

The chain joins TRBV5-1 to TRBJ2-3; a weak D match, TRBD2 (6 bases). The germline V gene has CDR1 SGHRS and CDR2 YFSETQ. The germline V and J ends were trimmed by 4 bases and 2 bases, with 17 bases remaining between them. The CDR3 has 16 amino acids. The CDR3 protein is CASSRTLAPNTDTQYF. CDR3 nucleotide sequence: TGCGCCAGCAGCCGCACGCTAGCGCCGAACACAGATACGCAGTATTTT.

This clone has just one count. This chain joins TRBV5-4 and TRBJ2-1; D might be TRBD2 (5 bases). The CDR3 has 15 amino acids. Germline-derived CDR1 and CDR2 are SGHNT and YYREEE (reference sequence). V was clipped by 2 bases and J by 5 bases, with 14 bases between them. CDR3 bases: TGTGCCAGCAGCTTATGGTGGGAGAGGGACAATGAGCAGTTCTTC. It translates to CASSLWWERDNEQFF. The full variable domain, with the rest looked up from reference TRBV5-4 and TRBJ2-1, is ETGVTQSPTHLIKTRGQQVTLRCSSQSGHNTVSWYQQALGQGPQFIFQYYREEENGRGNFPPRFSGLQFPNYSSELNVNALELDDSALYLCASSLWWERDNEQFFGPGTRLTVL.

The chain links TRBV6-5 to TRBJ1-6; TRBD1 aligns across 8 bases. V shed 6 bases and J 7 bases; nucleotides not matched to a gene: 2. In germline, CDR1 is MNHEY, CDR2 SVGAGI. The CDR3 runs to 13 residues. CDR3 residues: CASRQGDNSPLHF. CDR3 bases: TGTGCCAGCAGACAGGGGGACAATTCACCCCTCCACTTT.

The chain uses TRBV6-1 and TRBJ1-4; D is possibly TRBD1 (5 bases). Per the germline V gene, CDR1 is MNHNS and CDR2 is SASEGT. The V gene lost 4 bases and the J gene lost 4 bases, with 16 bases spanning the gap. This CDR3 spans 16 amino acids. The CDR3: CASSAEAGLINEKLFF. CDR3 DNA: TGTGCCAGCAGTGCTGAGGCAGGGCTTATTAATGAAAAACTGTTTTTT.

This chain connects TRBV10-2 to TRBJ1-1; 8 positions match TRBD1. With V trimmed by 3 bases and J by 4 bases, 4 bases remained unmatched. The CDR3 is made up of 14 amino acids. Germline V gene sequence: CDR1 WSHSY, CDR2 SAAADI. CDR3 sequence reads: CASSETGGGTEAFF. The CDR3 DNA sequence: TGCGCCAGCAGTGAAACAGGGGGTGGCACTGAAGCTTTCTTT.

The chain couples TRBV19 to TRBJ2-3, with 8 bases that match TRBD2. The germline gives CDR1 LNHDA, CDR2 SQIVND (reference sequence). Losses at the gene ends were 1 base for V and 2 bases for J; bases not matched to a gene: 14. The CDR3 is 19 residues long. CDR3 sequence: CASSIARSGTRGITDTQYF. For the CDR3, the DNA is TGTGCCAGTAGTATAGCGCGATCCGGGACTAGAGGTATCACAGATACGCAGTATTTT.